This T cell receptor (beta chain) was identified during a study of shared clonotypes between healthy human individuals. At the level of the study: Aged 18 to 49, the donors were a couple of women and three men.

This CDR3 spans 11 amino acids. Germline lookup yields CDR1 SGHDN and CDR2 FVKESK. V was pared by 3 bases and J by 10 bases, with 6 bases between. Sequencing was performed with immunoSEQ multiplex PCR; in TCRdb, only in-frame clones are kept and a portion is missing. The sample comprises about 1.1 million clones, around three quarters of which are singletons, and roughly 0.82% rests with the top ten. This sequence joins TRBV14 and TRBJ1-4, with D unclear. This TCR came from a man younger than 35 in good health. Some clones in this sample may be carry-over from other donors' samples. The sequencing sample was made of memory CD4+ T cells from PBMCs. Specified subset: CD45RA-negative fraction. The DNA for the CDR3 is TGTGCCAGCAGCCATGGCAGAAAACTGTTTTTT. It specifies CASSHGRKLFF.